This T cell receptor beta chain is from a study of OX40 agonist ivuxolimab in advanced cancers. V was pared by 5 bases and J by 4 bases, with 9 bases between. CDR3 length equals 14 residues. CDR1 is MNHEY, CDR2 SMNVEV, per germline (reference sequence). Produced via immunoSEQ multiplex PCR; TCRdb's table is partial and in-frame only. The data show around 20,000 clones, around four fifths seen once. The sample was CD4+ or CD8+ T cells sorted from blood, taken in a trial of the OX40 agonist ivuxolimab. The clonotype was recovered from an adult with an advanced solid tumor such as melanoma, head and neck, liver or kidney cancer. This chain connects TRBV27 to TRBJ1-6; possible D gene TRBD1, 6 bases. The CDR3 region is CASSRQGYNSPLHF. CDR3 nucleotides: TGTGCCAGCAGTCGGCAGGGGTATAATTCACCCCTCCACTTT.